The next 24 T cell receptor delta chains were all read from a single sample in a study of gamma delta lymphoproliferative disorders and STAT genes. Genomic DNA from isolated PBMCs served as the sequencing template. TCRdb re-processed the multiplex PCR reads using CATT. The profile shows 1,500 to 2,000 delta-chain clones, approximately 2% of them singletons. Sequenced material: blood. These receptors were collected from a human donor in good health.

Concerning this clone: The protein held in TCRdb is that of a much larger clone and does not match this DNA's translation at residue 4, likely because of a read error; the protein shown is translated from the DNA. The chain joins TRDV2 to TRDJ3, with D possibly matching TRDD3 (5 bases). Trimming stripped 5 bases from V and 0 bases from J, with 16 bases between. The germline CDR1 and CDR2 sequences are GEAIGNYY and EKD. This CDR3 has 18 amino acids. CDR3 protein: CACGTVLDSSWDTRQMFF. In nucleotides, the CDR3 is TGTGCCTGTGGCACAGTACTGGACAGCTCCTGGGACACCCGACAGATGTTTTTC.

About this clone: The translation of this DNA and the TCRdb protein of a much larger clone differ at residue 13, probably owing to a read error; the protein shown here is translated from the DNA. The CDR3 DNA sequence: TGTGCCTGTGACACAGTACTGGGGGATACGCGGATCATCGATAAACTCATCTTT. It yields the protein CACDTVLGDTRIIDKLIF. V and J are TRDV2 and TRDJ1; 13 nucleotides align to TRDD3. Germline loops: CDR1 GEAIGNYY, CDR2 EKD. This CDR3 has 18 amino acids. J lost 4 bases, V lost 1 base, and 11 bases had no gene match.

Turning to this clone: A far larger clone is only one base removed, so a read error is likely. The identical CDR3 is also encoded by other nucleotide sequences in the sample. The chain has TRDV2 and TRDJ1, with 9 bases matching TRDD3. CDR3 length: 17 amino acids. V was clipped by 3 bases and J by 0 bases; unmatched bases: 10. Germline CDR1 GEAIGNYY, CDR2 EKD. The CDR3, as DNA: TGTGCCTGTGACTCTATGCGTACTGGGGGACACACCGATAAACTCATCTTT. Its translation is CACDSMRTGGHTDKLIF.

Comment on this clone: The translation of this DNA and the TCRdb protein of a much larger clone differ at residue 15, probably owing to a read error; the protein shown here is translated from the DNA. The chain is built from TRDV2 and TRDJ1; TRDD3 matches at 8 bases. The germline V gene has CDR1 GEAIGNYY and CDR2 EKD. Trimming removed 4 bases from V and 5 bases from J; junction bases left unmatched: 26. The CDR3 length is 20 residues. CDR3 sequence: CACETLPQVGDLSMGDKLIF. CDR3 sequence (DNA): TGTGCCTGTGAAACACTACCCCAGGTGGGGGATTTATCGATGGGGGATAAACTCATCTTT.

This clone turned up a few times. The protein given by TCRdb reflects a much larger clone and differs at residue 6 from this DNA's translation, likely from a read error; the protein shown is the DNA's translation. The V call is TRDV2, the J call TRDJ3; TRDD3 agrees at 7 bases. The CDR3 loop spans 22 amino acids. The V segment lost 1 base and the J segment 0 bases; nucleotides outside the gene matches: 17. Germline CDR1 is GEAIGNYY and CDR2 is EKD. The CDR3 spells CACDTAGDISLWSSWDTRQMFF. For the CDR3, the DNA is TGTGCCTGTGACACTGCAGGGGATATATCGCTATGGAGCTCCTGGGACACCCGACAGATGTTTTTC.

Of note for this clone: A read error is the likely source, as a far larger clone sits one nucleotide away. The identical CDR3 is also encoded by other nucleotide sequences in the sample. The chain uses TRDV2 and TRDJ1; D is ambiguous. The ends were cut back, 0 bases at V and 2 bases at J, with 15 bases in the middle. Germline-derived CDR1 and CDR2 are GEAIGNYY and EKD. This CDR3 has 16 residues. This chain's CDR3 is CACDTLGGSITDKLIF. DNA of the CDR3: TGTGCCTGTGACACCTTGGGTGGATCGATTACCGATAAACTCATCTTT.

Concerning this clone: TCRdb pairs this DNA with a much larger clone's protein that differs at residue 16, likely a read error; the protein shown was translated from the DNA. The chain uses TRDV1 and TRDJ1; TRDD3 aligns across 11 bases. Germline V CDR1 and CDR2: TSWWSYY, QGS. CDR3 length: 18 amino acids. CDR3 loop: CALGEFARGLGGYGKFIF. CDR3 bases: TGTGCTCTTGGGGAATTCGCACGGGGACTTGGGGGATACGGTAAATTCATCTTT.

The chain has TRDV2 and TRDJ1; 12 bases map to TRDD3. The length of the CDR3 is 15 residues. V was clipped by 1 base and J by 11 bases; unmatched bases: 10. Per germline, CDR1 GEAIGNYY and CDR2 EKD. In DNA, the CDR3 is TGTGCCTGTGACACGGCAAGACTGGGGGATACTATTCTCATCTTT. Translating it yields CACDTARLGDTILIF.

As for this clone: TCRdb attributes to this sequence the protein of a much larger clone, which differs from the DNA translation at residue 9; a read error is likely, and the protein displayed is translated from the DNA. This rearrangement joins TRAV14/DV4 to TRDJ1; D ambiguous. The germline V gene has CDR1 TSDPSYG and CDR2 QGSYDQQN (reference sequence). V was clipped by 7 bases and J by 10 bases, with 22 bases between them. CDR3 length: 14 residues. CDR3 DNA sequence: TGTGCAATGATAAGCTTTAAACGGCTCATAGCACTCATCTTT. Translation gives CAMISFKRLIALIF.

To note about this clone: It differs at one base from a far larger clone, so likely a read error. Within the sample, other DNA sequences also encode this same CDR3. V is TRDV3 and J is TRDJ1, with unresolved D. CDR3 length equals 15 residues. The germline V gene encodes CDR1 TVYSNPD and CDR2 GDNSRS (reference sequence). V was shortened by 0 bases and J by 5 bases, with 19 bases between the two germline ends. The DNA for the CDR3 is TGTGCCTTTAGTATGCCGGTTGAGTCTCTAGATAAACTCATCTTT. It yields the protein CAFSMPVESLDKLIF.

For this clone: The protein in TCRdb stems from a much larger clone and differs at residue 5 from this DNA's translation, likely a read error; here the protein is translated from the DNA. This chain uses TRDV2 with TRDJ1, with 8 positions matching TRDD3. Trimming removed 3 bases from V and 6 bases from J; junction bases left unmatched: 20. Germline CDR1 and CDR2: GEAIGNYY and EKD. This CDR3 has 18 amino acids. CDR3 sequence: CACDAGFGVLGVQNKLIF. CDR3 coding DNA: TGTGCCTGTGACGCGGGGTTCGGCGTACTGGGGGTACAGAATAAACTCATCTTT.

This clone has just a few counts. The protein in TCRdb stems from a much larger clone and differs at residue 13 from this DNA's translation, likely a read error; here the protein is translated from the DNA. The V and J genes are TRDV2 and TRDJ1; the match to TRDD3 covers 9 bases. From germline, CDR1 is GEAIGNYY and CDR2 EKD. The junction had 16 bases not matched to a gene; V was cut back by 3 bases and J by 3 bases. This CDR3 spans 18 amino acids. The CDR3 loop reads CACDPAGRTGGEADKLIF. DNA for the CDR3: TGTGCCTGTGACCCCGCAGGTCGTACTGGGGGAGAGGCCGATAAACTCATCTTT.

On this clone: One base separates it from a far larger clone, so it is likely a read error. The same CDR3 also results from other DNA sequences found in this sample. The chain is built from TRDV2 and TRDJ1; TRDD3 agrees at 8 bases. J was trimmed by 2 bases and V by 7 bases; bases with no gene match: 23. The germline V gene encodes CDR1 GEAIGNYY and CDR2 EKD. The CDR3 length is 19 residues. The CDR3 DNA reads TGTGCCTGCGACGGGATTCGTACTGGGGGCTACCCGGGGACCGATAAACTCATCTTT. This encodes CACDGIRTGGYPGTDKLIF.

This clone was counted between two and nine times. This DNA's translation and the protein TCRdb lists, from a much larger clone, do not match at residue 3, likely due to a read error; the protein shown is translated from the DNA. The V gene is TRDV2, the J gene TRDJ1; D call uncertain. Trimming removed 9 bases from V and 0 bases from J, with 25 bases in between. The length of the CDR3 is 17 residues. From germline, CDR1 is GEAIGNYY and CDR2 EKD. The CDR3 DNA reads TGTGCCCGCAGCCCCGTCAGCCAGGGAGCGTACACCGATAAACTCATCTTT. It yields the protein CARSPVSQGAYTDKLIF.

This clone was seen a few times. A far bigger clonotype differs at one base, so this is likely a read error. In the same sample, other DNA sequences code for this CDR3. The V and J genes are TRDV2 and TRDJ3; 9 bases align to TRDD3. CDR3 size: 21 residues. The V segment lost 3 bases and the J segment 0 bases; nucleotides outside the gene matches: 14. CDR1 is GEAIGNYY and CDR2 is EKD in the germline V gene. CDR3 residues: CACDSPHTGGQSSWDTRQMFF. CDR3 bases: TGTGCCTGTGACTCCCCCCATACTGGGGGACAAAGCTCCTGGGACACCCGACAGATGTTTTTC.

This clone was recorded a few times. With only one base between it and a far larger clone, this is likely a read error. Other DNA sequences in the same sample also yield this CDR3. The chain uses TRDV1 and TRDJ1; possibly TRDD3 for D (10 bases). The V gene's germline CDR1 is TSWWSYY and CDR2 QGS. Trimming took 9 bases from V and 0 from J, leaving 47 bases between them. The CDR3 extends over 25 amino acids. The CDR3 spells CALGPWDLSFLRVTGGLKYTDKLIF. CDR3 sequence (DNA): TGTGCTCTCGGGCCTTGGGACCTATCCTTCCTACGGGTTACTGGGGGATTGAAGTACACCGATAAACTCATCTTT.

The table lists this clone with a few counts. The protein held in TCRdb is that of a much larger clone and does not match this DNA's translation at residues 7 and 16, likely because of a read error; the protein shown is translated from the DNA. J is TRDJ1 and V is TRDV2; possibly TRDD3 for D (6 bases). The CDR3 has 18 amino acids. Germline values: CDR1 GEAIGNYY, CDR2 EKD. The DNA of the CDR3 is TGTGCCTGTGACCCCGTACCGGGGGAAACTCTTTACACCGATAAACCCATCTTT. Translated, it gives CACDPVPGETLYTDKPIF.

A few counts support this clone. This likely came from a read error, as a far larger clone is one base away. The sample carries other DNA sequences with the same CDR3. This chain uses TRDV2 with TRDJ1; 8 nucleotides match TRDD3. The V and J ends lost 3 bases and 1 base, in that order; junction bases with no gene match: 6. Germline V gene data show CDR1 as GEAIGNYY and CDR2 as EKD. This CDR3 spans 15 amino acids. The CDR3 sequence is CACDALGDGTDKLIF. The CDR3 DNA reads as TGTGCCTGTGACGCCCTGGGGGACGGCACCGATAAACTCATCTTT.

Regarding this clone: A far larger clone is off by one base, so a read error is likely. At the DNA level, this CDR3 is encoded by other sequences in the same sample as well. The chain recombines TRDV1 with TRDJ1, with TRDD3 matching 9 bases. Trimming cost V 5 bases and J 4 bases; bases outside gene matches: 23. The CDR3 contains 20 residues. Per the germline V gene, CDR1 is TSWWSYY and CDR2 is QGS. The CDR3 bases are TGTGCTCTTGGGACCACCTCCCAGAGGACTTACTGGGGGACCGGCGATAAACTCATCTTT. This translates into CALGTTSQRTYWGTGDKLIF.

This clone was picked up a small number of times. The gene calls are TRDV1 and TRDJ1; 12 bases agree with TRDD3. J was trimmed by 2 bases and V by 2 bases; bases with no gene match: 21. Germline V gene lookup returns CDR1 TSWWSYY and CDR2 QGS. The CDR3 has 22 residues. CDR3 residues: CALGEKSPTGGYLLGRTDKLIF. The CDR3 region has the DNA TGTGCTCTTGGGGAAAAGTCTCCTACTGGGGGATACCTATTGGGGAGGACCGATAAACTCATCTTT.

This clone was observed a few times. This DNA's translation and the protein TCRdb lists, from a much larger clone, do not match at residue 4, likely due to a read error; the protein shown is translated from the DNA. The chain links TRDV2 to TRDJ1; D is uncertain. From germline, CDR1 is GEAIGNYY and CDR2 EKD. There are 15 residues in the CDR3. The CDR3 nucleotides are TGTGCCTGTAACACCGTTACTCGCACCACCGATAAACTCATCTTT. Amino acid sequence: CACNTVTRTTDKLIF.

This clone has a count of ten or more. A far more abundant clone sits one base away, making this likely a read error. Other DNA sequences in the sample encode the same CDR3. The chain employs TRDV2 and TRDJ1; TRDD3 aligns across 12 bases. The CDR3 extends over 19 amino acids. Germline V gene sequence: CDR1 GEAIGNYY, CDR2 EKD. CDR3 in amino acids: CACDTVLGDTLRGSDKLIF. The CDR3 region has the DNA TGTGCCTGCGACACCGTTCTGGGGGATACGTTAAGAGGGTCGGATAAACTCATCTTT.

As to this clone: A read error likely explains why the TCRdb protein, taken from a much larger clone, differs from this DNA's translation at residue 3; the protein shown is translated from the DNA. V is TRDV1 and J is TRDJ1; 13 bases match TRDD3. Per germline, CDR1 TSWWSYY and CDR2 QGS. The CDR3 sequence is 21 residues long. CDR3 nucleotides: TGTGCTCCTGGGAAACCCTTCCGCTACTGGGGGATACGGGGGATCACCGATAAACTCATCTTT. This sequence encodes CAPGKPFRYWGIRGITDKLIF.

On this clone itself: The translation of this DNA and the TCRdb protein of a much larger clone differ at residues 3 and 16, probably owing to a read error; the protein shown here is translated from the DNA. The chain carries TRDV2 and TRDJ1, with TRDD3 identical over 8 bases. This CDR3 contains 18 residues. From germline, CDR1 is GEAIGNYY and CDR2 EKD. Written as DNA, the CDR3 is TGTGCCCGTGACACGGGGTTCGGCGTACTGGGGGTACAGAATAAACCCATCTTT. It yields the protein CARDTGFGVLGVQNKPIF.